This TCR beta chain derives from a study of CD8+CD57+ T cells in acquired aplastic anemia. Only patients with CD8+CD57+ cell expansion on flow cytometry were chosen for sequencing. Genomic DNA constituted the template upon which TCR beta VDJ and CDR3 profiling was performed. TCRdb passed the reads through MiXCR, listing each CDR3 protein once. The sample consists of some 150,000 distinct CDR3 sequences, 70% to 75% of them appearing once. This receptor was taken from a human donor with aplastic anemia. The sample taken for sequencing was sorted CD4+, CD8+, or CD8+CD57+ T cells (not recorded which) from PBMCs.

CDR3 sequence: CSARDTLGGDGMETQYF. CDR3 nucleotides: TGCAGTGCTAGAGATACATTGGGGGGCGACGGGATGGAGACCCAGTACTTC. V gene TRBV20-1 combines with J gene TRBJ2-5; D possibly uses TRBD1 or TRBD2 (6 bases each). The V and J ends lost 0 bases and 5 bases respectively, with 22 bases between them. The CDR3 totals 17 residues. CDR1 DFQATT and CDR2 SNEGSKA come from the germline V gene (reference sequence).